The source of this TCR beta chain is a study of shared clonotypes between healthy human individuals. This clone has only one observation. The donor population consisted of healthy HIV-negative adults with no recent acute infections or vaccinations. Produced via immunoSEQ multiplex PCR; TCRdb's table is partial and in-frame only. The sample lists about 2.4 million clones; 93% were seen once. Trimming stripped 11 bases from V and 4 bases from J, with 15 bases between. The CDR3 is made up of 14 amino acids. CDR1 is LNHDA, CDR2 SQIVND, per germline (reference sequence). Sequencing was done on a sample of naive CD4+ T cells from PBMCs. The subset here: CD45RA+ positively selected. This chain uses TRBV19 with TRBJ2-6; D gene uncertain. This receptor was taken from a man between 18 and 35 years old in good health. Some clones in this sample may be carry-over from other donors' samples. Here the CDR3 reads CAATPQPGANVLTF. The CDR3 DNA reads as TGTGCCGCGACCCCGCAGCCGGGGGCCAACGTCCTGACTTTC. The variable domain in full, completed from reference TRBV19 and TRBJ2-6, reads DGGITQSPKYLFRKEGQNVTLSCEQNLNHDAMYWYRQDPGQGLRLIYYSQIVNDFQKGDIAEGYSVSREKKESFPLTVTSAQKNPTAFYLCAATPQPGANVLTFGAGSRLTVL.